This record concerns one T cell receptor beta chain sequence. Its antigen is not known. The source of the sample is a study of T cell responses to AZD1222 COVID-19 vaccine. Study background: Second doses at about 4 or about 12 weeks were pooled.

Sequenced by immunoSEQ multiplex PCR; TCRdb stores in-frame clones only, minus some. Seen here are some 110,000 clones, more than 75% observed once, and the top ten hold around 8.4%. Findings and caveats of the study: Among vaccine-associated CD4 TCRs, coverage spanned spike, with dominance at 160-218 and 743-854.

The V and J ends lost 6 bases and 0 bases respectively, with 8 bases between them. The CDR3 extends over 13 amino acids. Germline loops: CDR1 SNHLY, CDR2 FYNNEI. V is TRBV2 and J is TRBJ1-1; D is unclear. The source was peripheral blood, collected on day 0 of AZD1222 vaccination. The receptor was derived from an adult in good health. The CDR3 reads CASRDEVNTEAFF. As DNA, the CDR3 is TGTGCCAGCAGAGACGAGGTGAACACTGAAGCTTTCTTT.